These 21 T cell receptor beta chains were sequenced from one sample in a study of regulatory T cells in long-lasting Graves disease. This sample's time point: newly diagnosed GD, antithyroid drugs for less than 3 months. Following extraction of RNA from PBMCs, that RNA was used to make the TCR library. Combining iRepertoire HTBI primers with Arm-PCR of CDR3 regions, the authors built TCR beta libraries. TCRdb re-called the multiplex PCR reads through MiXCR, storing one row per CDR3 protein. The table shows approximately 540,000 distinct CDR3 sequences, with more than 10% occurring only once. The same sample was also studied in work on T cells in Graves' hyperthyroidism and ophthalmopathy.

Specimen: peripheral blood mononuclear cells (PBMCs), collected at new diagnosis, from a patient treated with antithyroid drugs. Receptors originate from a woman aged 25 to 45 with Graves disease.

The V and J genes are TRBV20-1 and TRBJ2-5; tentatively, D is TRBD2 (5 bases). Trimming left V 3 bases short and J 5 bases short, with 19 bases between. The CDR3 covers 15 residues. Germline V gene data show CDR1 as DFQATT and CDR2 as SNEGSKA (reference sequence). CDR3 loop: CSARPLDRTWETQYF. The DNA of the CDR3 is TGCAGTGCTAGGCCCCTCGACCGGACTTGGGAGACCCAGTACTTC.

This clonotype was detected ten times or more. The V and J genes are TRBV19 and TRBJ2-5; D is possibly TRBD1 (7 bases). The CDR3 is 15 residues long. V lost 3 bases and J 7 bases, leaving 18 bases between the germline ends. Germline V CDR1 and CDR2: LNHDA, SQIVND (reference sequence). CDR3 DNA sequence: TGTGCCAGTAGTATTATGGGGGGATCAGGGGGGACCCAGTACTTC. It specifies CASSIMGGSGGTQYF.

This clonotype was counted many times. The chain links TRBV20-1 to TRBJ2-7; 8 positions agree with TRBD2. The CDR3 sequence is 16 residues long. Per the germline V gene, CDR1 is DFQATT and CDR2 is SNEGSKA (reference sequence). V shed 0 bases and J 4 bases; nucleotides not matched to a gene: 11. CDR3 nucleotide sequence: TGCAGTGCTAGAGATTTGTCCCAAACGGGAGGGTACGAGCAGTACTTC. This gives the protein CSARDLSQTGGYEQYF.

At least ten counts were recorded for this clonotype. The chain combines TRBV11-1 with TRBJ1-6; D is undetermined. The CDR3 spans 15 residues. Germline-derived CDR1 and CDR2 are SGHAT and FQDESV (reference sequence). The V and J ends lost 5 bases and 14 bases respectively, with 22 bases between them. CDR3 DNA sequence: TGTGCCAGCAGCCAAGAGGAGGCCTCCGGCGGGGCCCTCCACTTT. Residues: CASSQEEASGGALHF.

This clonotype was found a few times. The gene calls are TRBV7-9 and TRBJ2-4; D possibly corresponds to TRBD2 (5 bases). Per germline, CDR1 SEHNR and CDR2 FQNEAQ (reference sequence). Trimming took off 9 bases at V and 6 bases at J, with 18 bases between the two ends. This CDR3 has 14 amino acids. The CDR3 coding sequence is TGTGCCAGTGGCGATCGAGGGAGTTTAAACATTCAGTACTTC. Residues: CASGDRGSLNIQYF.

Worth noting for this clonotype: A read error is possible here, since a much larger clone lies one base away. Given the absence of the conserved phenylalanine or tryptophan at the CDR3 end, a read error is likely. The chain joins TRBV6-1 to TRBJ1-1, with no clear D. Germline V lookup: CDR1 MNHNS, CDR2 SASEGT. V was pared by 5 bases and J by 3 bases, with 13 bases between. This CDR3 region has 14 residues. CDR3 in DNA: TGTGCCAGCAGTCCCCGTCCAGTTGACACTGAAGCTTTCTGT. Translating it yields CASSPRPVDTEAFC.

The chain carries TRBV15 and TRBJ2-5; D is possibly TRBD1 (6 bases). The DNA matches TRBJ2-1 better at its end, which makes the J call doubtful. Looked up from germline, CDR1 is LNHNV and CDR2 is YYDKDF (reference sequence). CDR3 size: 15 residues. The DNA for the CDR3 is TGTGCCACCAGCGGGAAGGGGGATGCCCAGTATGAGCAGTTCTTC. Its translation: CATSGKGDAQYEQFF.

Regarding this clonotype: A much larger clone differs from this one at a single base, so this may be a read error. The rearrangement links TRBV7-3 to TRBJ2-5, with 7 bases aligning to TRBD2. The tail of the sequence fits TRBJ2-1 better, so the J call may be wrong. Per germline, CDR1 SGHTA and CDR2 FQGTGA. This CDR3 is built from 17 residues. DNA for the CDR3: TGTGCCAGCAGCCCGGCTAGCGTGGAACTCGGGGGGAATGAGCAGTTCTTC. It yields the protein CASSPASVELGGNEQFF.

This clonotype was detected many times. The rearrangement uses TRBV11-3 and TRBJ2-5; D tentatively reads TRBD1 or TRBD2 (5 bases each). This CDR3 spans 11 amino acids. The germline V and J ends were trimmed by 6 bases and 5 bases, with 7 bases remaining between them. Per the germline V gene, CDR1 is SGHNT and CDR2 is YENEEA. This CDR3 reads CASRGTETQYF. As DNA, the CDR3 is TGTGCCAGCAGGGGGACGGAGACCCAGTACTTC.

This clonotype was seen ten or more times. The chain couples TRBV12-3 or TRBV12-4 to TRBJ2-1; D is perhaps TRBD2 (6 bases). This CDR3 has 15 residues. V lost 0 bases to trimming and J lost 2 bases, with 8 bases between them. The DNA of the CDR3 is TGTGCCAGCAGTTTAGCGCGCGGGGCCTACAATGAGCAGTTCTTC. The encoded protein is CASSLARGAYNEQFF.

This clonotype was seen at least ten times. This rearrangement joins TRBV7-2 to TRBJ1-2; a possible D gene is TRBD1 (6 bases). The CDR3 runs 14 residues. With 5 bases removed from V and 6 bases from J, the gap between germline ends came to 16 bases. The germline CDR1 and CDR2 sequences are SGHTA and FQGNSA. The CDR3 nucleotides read TGTGCCAGCAGCCGACGGACAGCGTCTGATGGCTACACCTTC. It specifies CASSRRTASDGYTF.

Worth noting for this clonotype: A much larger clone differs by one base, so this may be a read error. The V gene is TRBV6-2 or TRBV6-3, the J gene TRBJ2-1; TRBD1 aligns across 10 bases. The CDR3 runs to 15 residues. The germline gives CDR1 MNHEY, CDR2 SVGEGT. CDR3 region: CVSSYPGQGYNEQFF. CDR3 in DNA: TGTGTCAGCAGTTACCCGGGACAGGGGTACAATGAGCAGTTCTTC.

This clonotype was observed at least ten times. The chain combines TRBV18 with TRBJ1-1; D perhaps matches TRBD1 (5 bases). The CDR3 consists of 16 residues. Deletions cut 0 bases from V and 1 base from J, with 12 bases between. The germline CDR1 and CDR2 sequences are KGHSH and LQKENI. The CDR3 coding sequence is TGTGCCAGCTCACCACCGGGGCAGGGCGGGAACACTGAAGCTTTCTTT. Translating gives CASSPPGQGGNTEAFF.

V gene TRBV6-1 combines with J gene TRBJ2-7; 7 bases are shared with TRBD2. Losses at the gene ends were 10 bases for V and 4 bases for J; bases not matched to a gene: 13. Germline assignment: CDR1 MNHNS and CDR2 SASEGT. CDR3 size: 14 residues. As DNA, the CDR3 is TGTGCCACCAAACTTTGGGAGGGTTCTTACGAGCAGTACTTC. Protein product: CATKLWEGSYEQYF.

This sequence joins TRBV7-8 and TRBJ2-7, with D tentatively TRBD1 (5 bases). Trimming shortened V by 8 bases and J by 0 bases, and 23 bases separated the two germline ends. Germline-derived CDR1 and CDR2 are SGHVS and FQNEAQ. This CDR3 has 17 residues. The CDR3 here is CASQESETDKFSYEQYF. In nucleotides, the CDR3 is TGTGCCAGCCAGGAGTCCGAGACAGACAAATTCTCCTACGAGCAGTACTTC.

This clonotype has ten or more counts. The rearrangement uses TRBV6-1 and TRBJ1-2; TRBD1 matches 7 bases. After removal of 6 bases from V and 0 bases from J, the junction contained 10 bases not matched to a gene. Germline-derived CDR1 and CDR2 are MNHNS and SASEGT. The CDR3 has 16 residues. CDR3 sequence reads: CASRIGPGTANYGYTF. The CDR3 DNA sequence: TGTGCCAGCAGAATTGGACCCGGGACAGCTAACTATGGCTACACCTTC.

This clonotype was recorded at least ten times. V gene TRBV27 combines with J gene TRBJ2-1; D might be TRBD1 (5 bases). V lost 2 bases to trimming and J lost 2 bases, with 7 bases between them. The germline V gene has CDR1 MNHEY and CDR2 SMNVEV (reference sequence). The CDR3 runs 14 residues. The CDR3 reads CASSLQGTYNEQFF. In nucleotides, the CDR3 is TGTGCCAGCAGTTTACAGGGCACCTACAATGAGCAGTTCTTC.

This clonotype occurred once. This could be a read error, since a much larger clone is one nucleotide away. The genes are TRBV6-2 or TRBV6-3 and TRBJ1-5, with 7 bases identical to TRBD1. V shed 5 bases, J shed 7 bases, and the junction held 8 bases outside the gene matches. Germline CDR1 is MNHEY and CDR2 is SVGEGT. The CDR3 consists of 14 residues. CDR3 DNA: TGTGCCAGCAGTGGACAGGCAGGGGTACAGCCCCAGCATTTT. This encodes CASSGQAGVQPQHF.

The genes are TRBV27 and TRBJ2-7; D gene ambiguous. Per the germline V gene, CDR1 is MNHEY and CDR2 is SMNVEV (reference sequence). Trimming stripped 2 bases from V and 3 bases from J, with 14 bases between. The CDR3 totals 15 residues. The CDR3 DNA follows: TGTGCCAGCAGTTTAGGCATGCCCCGGTACTACGAGCAGTACTTC. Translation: CASSLGMPRYYEQYF.

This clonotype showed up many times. The CDR3 region has the DNA TGCGCCAGCAGTTCGTCAGGGAATCCCTACAATGAGCAGTTCTTC. This translates into CASSSSGNPYNEQFF. The chain couples TRBV5-1 to TRBJ2-1, with a possible D match to TRBD1 (5 bases). Trimming took 5 bases from V and 2 from J, leaving 14 bases between them. CDR1 and CDR2 (germline): SGHRS, YFSETQ. This CDR3 region has 15 residues.

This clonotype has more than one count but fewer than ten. This CDR3 is CASRRDTADNQPQHF. In DNA form, the CDR3 reads TGTGCCAGTAGAAGAGACACGGCCGACAATCAGCCCCAGCATTTT. The J gene is TRBJ1-5, the V gene TRBV19; D ambiguous. This CDR3 has 15 residues. V lost 6 bases to trimming and J lost 3 bases, with 15 bases between them. The germline CDR1 and CDR2 sequences are LNHDA and SQIVND (reference sequence).